The rows below give T cell receptor beta chains drawn from one sample of a study of T-cell memory formation after mild COVID-19. TCRdb re-called the 5' RACE reads with MiXCR, one entry per CDR3 protein. Among more than 75,000 distinct CDR3 sequences listed, roughly 25% were seen once. What was sequenced was PBMCs or a T cell subset sorted from them (not recorded which). These receptors all come from a young man who had mild COVID-19 (a few samples of this study predate the infection). Cell type and time point are not known. Both conserved end residues are part of each CDR3. Each record gives: clone size, J gene, V gene, D gene, CDR3 protein, CDR3 DNA. The D gene is left open where the match is weak. Clone size appears in some rows only: once, few, many, or a class for an expanded clone.

few TRBJ2-7 TRBV5-1 - CASSLRVSYEQYF TGCGCCAGCAGCTTGAGGGTCTCCTACGAGCAGTACTTC
- TRBJ2-1 TRBV5-1 TRBD2 CASSPATSGGWNEQFF TGCGCCAGCAGCCCGGCGACTAGCGGGGGTTGGAATGAGCAGTTCTTC
- TRBJ2-2 TRBV9 - CASSGVPGELFF TGTGCCAGCAGCGGCGTTCCCGGGGAGCTGTTTTTT
few TRBJ2-4 TRBV28 TRBD2 CASSTPGTNRDIQYF TGTGCCAGCAGTACCCCGGGGACTAATCGGGACATTCAGTACTTC
many TRBJ1-3 TRBV4-2 - CASSPESASGNTIYF TGTGCCAGCAGCCCCGAATCGGCCTCTGGAAACACCATATATTTT
few TRBJ1-2 TRBV6-1 - CASRDLHGYTF TGTGCCAGCAGGGACTTGCACGGCTACACCTTC
few TRBJ2-1 TRBV5-5 TRBD1 CASSLGDRGDNEQFF TGTGCCAGCAGCTTGGGGGACAGAGGGGACAATGAGCAGTTCTTC
- TRBJ2-1 TRBV6-5 TRBD2 CASSPGLANEQFF TGTGCCAGCAGCCCCGGACTAGCCAATGAGCAGTTCTTC
few TRBJ2-3 TRBV28 TRBD2 CASSFISGIISSTDTQYF TGTGCCAGCAGTTTTATTAGCGGGATAATTTCTAGCACAGATACGCAGTATTTT
few TRBJ1-2 TRBV7-9 - CASSLARREGYTF TGTGCCAGCAGCTTAGCGAGGCGCGAGGGCTACACCTTC
few TRBJ2-1 TRBV4-1 - CASSQVRSSNEQFF TGCGCCAGCAGCCAAGTAAGGTCCTCGAATGAGCAGTTCTTC
few TRBJ2-2 TRBV7-3 TRBD1 CASSLIRTGDTGELFF TGTGCCAGCAGCTTAATCCGCACAGGGGACACCGGGGAGCTGTTTTTT
few TRBJ2-5 TRBV20-1 TRBD2 CSARDGRAMTQYF TGCAGTGCTAGAGATGGGAGGGCCATGACCCAGTACTTC
- TRBJ1-2 TRBV4-3 - CASSQDLERGYGYTF TGCGCCAGCAGCCAAGATCTGGAACGGGGCTATGGCTACACCTTC
- TRBJ1-2 TRBV5-1 TRBD1 CASSLGGQSPSF TGCGCCAGCAGCTTGGGGGGACAGTCCCCCTCATTC
- TRBJ1-5 TRBV4-2 TRBD1 CASSQDNTGTAFMAQHF TGTGCCAGCAGCCAGGATAATACTGGGACAGCCTTCATGGCCCAGCATTTT
- TRBJ1-1 TRBV11-2 - CASSLVRRKGNTEAFF TGTGCCAGCAGCTTAGTTCGTCGGAAGGGGAACACTGAAGCTTTCTTT
many TRBJ2-3 TRBV4-1 TRBD2 CASSPGLAGGPMDTQYF TGCGCCAGCAGCCCTGGACTAGCGGGGGGGCCGATGGATACGCAGTATTTT
- TRBJ1-5 TRBV4-3 - CASSQATGKWGAQHF TGCGCCAGCAGCCAAGCTACAGGGAAGTGGGGGGCCCAGCATTTT
few TRBJ1-5 TRBV6-5 - CASSYSGGANQPQHF TGTGCCAGCAGTTACTCAGGGGGGGCCAATCAGCCCCAGCATTTT
few TRBJ1-2 TRBV6-5 - CASRSSGGYTF TGTGCCAGCAGATCTTCTGGAGGCTACACCTTC
- TRBJ1-2 TRBV10-2 TRBD1 CASSGPYTGAHGYTF TGCGCCAGCAGTGGACCTTATACAGGGGCTCATGGCTACACCTTC
- TRBJ1-1 TRBV6-1 - CASSATKAFF TGTGCCAGCAGTGCAACAAAAGCTTTCTTT
many TRBJ2-7 TRBV5-1 - CASSLEIPDEQYF TGCGCCAGCAGCTTGGAAATACCGGACGAGCAGTACTTC
- TRBJ2-7 TRBV11-2 - CASSLAVGGFEQYF TGTGCCAGCAGCTTAGCTGTGGGAGGTTTCGAGCAGTACTTC
- TRBJ2-7 TRBV4-3 TRBD1 CASSQDGTAYEQYF TGCGCCAGCAGCCAAGATGGGACAGCTTACGAGCAGTACTTC
- TRBJ2-5 TRBV6-1 TRBD2 CASSEADYTSGGQETQYF TGTGCCAGCAGTGAAGCGGACTATACGAGCGGGGGACAAGAGACCCAGTACTTC
few TRBJ2-5 TRBV3-1 TRBD2 CASSPGLAGPPETQYF TGTGCCAGCAGCCCTGGACTAGCGGGGCCCCCGGAGACCCAGTACTTC
- TRBJ2-3 TRBV6-6 - CASLWTRSQDTQYF TGTGCCAGCTTGTGGACCAGGAGTCAAGATACGCAGTATTTT
- TRBJ2-3 TRBV4-1 - CASSQAPGEADTQYF TGCGCCAGCAGCCAAGCGCCAGGGGAAGCAGATACGCAGTATTTT
few TRBJ2-3 TRBV7-2 TRBD2 CASSLALGTITDTQYF TGTGCCAGCAGCTTAGCGCTAGGGACTATCACAGATACGCAGTATTTT
many TRBJ2-7 TRBV5-1 TRBD2 CASSPGLAGGYEQYF TGCGCCAGCAGCCCGGGACTAGCGGGGGGGTACGAGCAGTACTTC
few TRBJ2-1 TRBV6-2/TRBV6-3 TRBD2 CASALAGGGDEQFF TGTGCCAGCGCCCTAGCGGGGGGTGGTGATGAGCAGTTCTTC
- TRBJ1-2 TRBV7-9 - CASSFAGEGYTF TGTGCCAGCAGCTTTGCAGGGGAAGGCTACACCTTC
- TRBJ2-2 TRBV21-1 - CASSKCRIGLTGELFF TGTGCCAGCAGCAAATGCAGGATAGGGTTAACCGGGGAGCTGTTTTTT
few TRBJ2-3 TRBV6-2/TRBV6-3 TRBD2 CASSRPRGVITDTQYF TGTGCCAGCAGTCGCCCGCGGGGGGTGATCACAGATACGCAGTATTTT
many TRBJ2-1 TRBV12-3/TRBV12-4 TRBD1 CASSQLGTGPYNEQFF TGTGCCAGCAGCCAACTCGGGACAGGGCCCTACAATGAGCAGTTCTTC
few TRBJ1-2 TRBV29-1 TRBD1 CSVDGTGVGYTF TGCAGCGTTGATGGGACAGGGGTCGGCTACACCTTC
few TRBJ2-5 TRBV10-3 TRBD1 CAIGTGVETQYF TGTGCCATCGGGACAGGGGTTGAGACCCAGTACTTC
few TRBJ2-1 TRBV4-2 TRBD2 CASSQGGAGVLGEQFF TGTGCCAGCAGCCAAGGAGGAGCGGGGGTTCTGGGTGAGCAGTTCTTC
- TRBJ2-7 TRBV6-2/TRBV6-3 - CASSYSKSQYF TGTGCCAGCAGTTACTCGAAGTCACAGTACTTC
- TRBJ2-5 TRBV29-1 TRBD1 CSLGMTGKQETQYF TGCAGCCTGGGAATGACAGGGAAACAAGAGACCCAGTACTTC
- TRBJ1-2 TRBV27 - CASSWEGYTF TGTGCCAGCAGTTGGGAGGGCTACACCTTC
- TRBJ2-2 TRBV4-1 TRBD1 CASSPPHRGRAGELFF TGCGCCAGCAGCCCTCCTCACAGGGGGCGAGCCGGGGAGCTGTTTTTT
few TRBJ1-1 TRBV4-2 TRBD1 CASSRPGQGNEAFF TGTGCCAGCAGCCGCCCGGGACAGGGGAATGAAGCTTTCTTT
few TRBJ2-5 TRBV7-9 TRBD1 CASSLPAGTAQETQYF TGTGCCAGCAGCCTCCCTGCCGGGACAGCTCAAGAGACCCAGTACTTC
few TRBJ1-1 TRBV7-9 - CASSSDPTDTEAFF TGTGCCAGCAGCTCGGACCCGACAGACACTGAAGCTTTCTTT
few TRBJ2-5 TRBV4-1 - CASSEVTRGRETQYF TGCGCCAGCAGCGAAGTCACTAGAGGGAGGGAGACCCAGTACTTC
- TRBJ2-6 TRBV7-9 - CASSRGSISGANVLTF TGTGCCAGCAGCCGAGGGTCAATCTCTGGGGCCAACGTCCTGACTTTC